A selection of T cell receptor beta chains follows, all from one sample in a study of T cell clusters in autoimmune cytopenias. TCRdb reprocessed the multiplex PCR reads, with one entry per CDR3 protein and no DNA. Recorded for this sample: some 7,400 distinct CDR3 sequences. The sample was also reused in another study, on T cell repertoires in aging, cancer and after chemotherapy.

Sequences were obtained from peripheral blood. The receptor source for this set is a human donor in good health. CDR3s include the opening cysteine and the closing phenylalanine or tryptophan. Each record gives: clone size, V gene, J gene, CDR3 protein. A row's size may be missing; if present it is once, few, many or a size class.

clone_size: medium-sized
v_call: TRBV30
j_call: TRBJ2-2
cdr3_aa: CAWSVGGGGELFF

clone_size: .
v_call: TRBV5-1
j_call: TRBJ2-6
cdr3_aa: CASSLVAGGGGANVLTF

clone_size: medium-sized
v_call: TRBV29-1
j_call: TRBJ1-1
cdr3_aa: CSVVQGNTEAFF

clone_size: .
v_call: TRBV5-1
j_call: TRBJ2-5
cdr3_aa: CASSRDRIGETQYF

clone_size: .
v_call: TRBV27
j_call: TRBJ2-7
cdr3_aa: CASSLTGTSHEQYF

clone_size: .
v_call: TRBV11-1
j_call: TRBJ2-1
cdr3_aa: CASGLGLWEQFF

clone_size: .
v_call: TRBV5-6
j_call: TRBJ1-2
cdr3_aa: CASSYLGTAYGYTF

clone_size: medium-sized
v_call: TRBV6-1
j_call: TRBJ2-3
cdr3_aa: CASSAGLADTDTQYF

clone_size: .
v_call: TRBV7-9
j_call: TRBJ2-1
cdr3_aa: CASSSWDSYNEQFF

clone_size: .
v_call: TRBV12-3/TRBV12-4
j_call: TRBJ2-5
cdr3_aa: CASSRTQETQYF

clone_size: medium-sized
v_call: TRBV6-5
j_call: TRBJ2-5
cdr3_aa: CASRGQGETQYF

clone_size: .
v_call: TRBV6-6
j_call: TRBJ2-3
cdr3_aa: CASTLLAGPQDTQYF

clone_size: .
v_call: TRBV6-5
j_call: TRBJ2-1
cdr3_aa: CASSYGSSGSLGEQFF

clone_size: .
v_call: TRBV12-3/TRBV12-4
j_call: TRBJ1-5
cdr3_aa: CASSELLVRQPQHF

clone_size: .
v_call: TRBV5-1
j_call: TRBJ2-5
cdr3_aa: CASSLAVAGDQETQYF

clone_size: medium-sized
v_call: TRBV29-1
j_call: TRBJ1-4
cdr3_aa: CSVRGYRGVDEKLFF

clone_size: .
v_call: TRBV27
j_call: TRBJ2-7
cdr3_aa: CASRLGTSGRGRVLSEQYF

clone_size: .
v_call: TRBV7-6
j_call: TRBJ2-3
cdr3_aa: CASSSPSTLRGESDTQYF

clone_size: .
v_call: TRBV5-1
j_call: TRBJ2-6
cdr3_aa: CASSSTGRSGANVLTF

clone_size: .
v_call: TRBV7-9
j_call: TRBJ1-4
cdr3_aa: CASSLDGTGEEKLFF

clone_size: medium-sized
v_call: TRBV19
j_call: TRBJ1-2
cdr3_aa: CASSGPLGGTQAGYTF

clone_size: .
v_call: TRBV19
j_call: TRBJ1-2
cdr3_aa: CASSFGLYGYTF